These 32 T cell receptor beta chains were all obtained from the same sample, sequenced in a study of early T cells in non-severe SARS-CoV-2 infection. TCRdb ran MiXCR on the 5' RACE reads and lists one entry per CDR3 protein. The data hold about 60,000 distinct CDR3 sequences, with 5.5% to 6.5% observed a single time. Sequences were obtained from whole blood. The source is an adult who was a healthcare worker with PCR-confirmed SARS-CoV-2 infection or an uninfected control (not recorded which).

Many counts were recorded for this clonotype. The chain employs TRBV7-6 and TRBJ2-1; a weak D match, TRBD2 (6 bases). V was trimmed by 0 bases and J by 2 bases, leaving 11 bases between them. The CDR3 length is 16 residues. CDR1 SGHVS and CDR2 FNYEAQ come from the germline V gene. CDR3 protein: CASSLAGGPAYNEQFF. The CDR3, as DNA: TGTGCCAGCAGCTTAGCGGGAGGCCCCGCCTACAATGAGCAGTTCTTC.

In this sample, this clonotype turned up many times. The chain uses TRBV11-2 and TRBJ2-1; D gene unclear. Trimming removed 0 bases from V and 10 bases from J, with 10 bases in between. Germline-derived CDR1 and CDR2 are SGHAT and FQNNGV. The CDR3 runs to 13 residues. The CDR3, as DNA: TGTGCCAGCAGCTTAGATCCGGCGAAAGAGCAGTTCTTC. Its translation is CASSLDPAKEQFF.

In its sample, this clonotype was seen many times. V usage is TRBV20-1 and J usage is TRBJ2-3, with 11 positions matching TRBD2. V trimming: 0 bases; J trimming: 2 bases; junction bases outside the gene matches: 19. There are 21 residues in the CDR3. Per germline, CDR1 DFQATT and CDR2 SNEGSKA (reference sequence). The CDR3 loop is CSARDAGLAGGPSRVTDTQYF. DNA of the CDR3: TGCAGTGCTAGAGATGCAGGACTAGCGGGCGGTCCTTCCCGTGTCACAGATACGCAGTATTTT.

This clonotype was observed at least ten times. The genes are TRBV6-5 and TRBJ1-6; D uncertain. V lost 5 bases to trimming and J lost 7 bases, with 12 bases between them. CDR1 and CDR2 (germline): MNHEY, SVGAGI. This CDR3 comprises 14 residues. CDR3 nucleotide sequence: TGTGCCAGCAGTGGGCAGGTCAACAATTCACCCCTCCACTTT. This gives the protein CASSGQVNNSPLHF.

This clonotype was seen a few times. The CDR3 DNA reads TGTGCCAGTAGTATAAGCGGGAACACCGGGGAGCTGTTTTTT. Translating gives CASSISGNTGELFF. The chain is built from TRBV19 and TRBJ2-2; a weak D match, TRBD2 (5 bases). The CDR3 runs 14 residues. CDR1 is LNHDA and CDR2 is SQIVND in the germline V gene (reference sequence). Trimming removed 2 bases at V and 1 base at J, with 5 bases between.

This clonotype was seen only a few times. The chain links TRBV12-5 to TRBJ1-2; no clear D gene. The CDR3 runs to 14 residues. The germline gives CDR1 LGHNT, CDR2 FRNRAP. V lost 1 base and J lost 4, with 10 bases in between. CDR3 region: CASGLAPGPYGYTF. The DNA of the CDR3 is TGTGCTAGTGGTTTGGCCCCAGGACCCTATGGCTACACCTTC.

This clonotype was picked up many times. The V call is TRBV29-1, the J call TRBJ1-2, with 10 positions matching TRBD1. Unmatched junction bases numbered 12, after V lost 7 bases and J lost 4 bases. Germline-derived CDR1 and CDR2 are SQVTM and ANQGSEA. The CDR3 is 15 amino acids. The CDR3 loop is CSGPPGQGLIYGYTF. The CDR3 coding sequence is TGCAGCGGTCCCCCGGGACAGGGGCTAATCTATGGCTACACCTTC.

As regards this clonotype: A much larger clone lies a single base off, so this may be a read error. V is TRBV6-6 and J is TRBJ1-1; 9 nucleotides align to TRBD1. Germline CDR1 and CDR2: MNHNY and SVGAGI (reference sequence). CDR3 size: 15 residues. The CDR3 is CANSDNRGRVTEAFF. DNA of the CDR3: TGTGCCAACAGTGATAACAGGGGGCGCGTCACTGAAGCTTTCTTT.

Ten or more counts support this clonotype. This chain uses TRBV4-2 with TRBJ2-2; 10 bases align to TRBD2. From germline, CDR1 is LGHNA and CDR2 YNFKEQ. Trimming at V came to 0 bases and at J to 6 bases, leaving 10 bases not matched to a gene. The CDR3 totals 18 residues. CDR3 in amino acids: CASSQEGLAGAWAGELFF. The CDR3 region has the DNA TGTGCCAGCAGCCAAGAAGGGCTAGCGGGGGCGTGGGCCGGGGAGCTGTTTTTT.

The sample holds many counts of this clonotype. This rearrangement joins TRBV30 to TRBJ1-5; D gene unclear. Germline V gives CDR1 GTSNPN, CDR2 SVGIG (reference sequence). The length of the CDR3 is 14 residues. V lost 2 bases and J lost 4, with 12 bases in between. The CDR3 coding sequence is TGTGCCTGGAGTCAATTAATGGGTAATCAGCCCCAGCATTTT. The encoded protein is CAWSQLMGNQPQHF.

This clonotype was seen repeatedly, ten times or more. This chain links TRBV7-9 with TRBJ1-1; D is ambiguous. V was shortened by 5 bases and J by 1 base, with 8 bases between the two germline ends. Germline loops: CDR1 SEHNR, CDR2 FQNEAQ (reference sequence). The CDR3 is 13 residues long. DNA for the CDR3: TGTGCCAGCAGCCAACAGCAGAACACTGAAGCTTTCTTT. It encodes CASSQQQNTEAFF.

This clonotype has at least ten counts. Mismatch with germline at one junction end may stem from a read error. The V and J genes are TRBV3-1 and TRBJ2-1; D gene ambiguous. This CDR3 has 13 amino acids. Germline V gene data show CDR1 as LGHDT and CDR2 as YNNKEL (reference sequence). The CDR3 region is CASTFSSYNEQFF. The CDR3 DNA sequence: TGTGCAAGCACATTCAGCTCCTACAATGAGCAGTTCTTC.

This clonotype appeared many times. This chain's CDR3 is CASRPATGAPRAFF. CDR3 coding DNA: TGTGCCAGCAGACCCGCGACAGGGGCGCCCAGGGCTTTCTTT. The rearrangement links TRBV7-2 to TRBJ1-1, with 8 bases lining up with TRBD1. With V trimmed by 6 bases and J by 11 bases, 14 bases remained unmatched. Looked up from germline, CDR1 is SGHTA and CDR2 is FQGNSA. CDR3 length equals 14 residues. The whole variable domain, remainder taken from reference TRBV7-2 and TRBJ1-1, is GAGVSQSPSNKVTEKGKDVELRCDPISGHTALYWYRQSLGQGLEFLIYFQGNSAPDKSGLPSDRFSAERTGGSVSTLTIQRTQQEDSAVYLCASRPATGAPRAFFGQGTRLTVV.

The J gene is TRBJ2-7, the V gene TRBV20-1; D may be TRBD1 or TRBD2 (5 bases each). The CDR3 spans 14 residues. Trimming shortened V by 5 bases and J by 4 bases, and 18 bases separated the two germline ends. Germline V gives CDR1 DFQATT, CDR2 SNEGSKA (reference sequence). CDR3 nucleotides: TGCAGTGCTTCTCCGGGACCAGCGCCGTACGAGCAGTACTTC. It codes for CSASPGPAPYEQYF.

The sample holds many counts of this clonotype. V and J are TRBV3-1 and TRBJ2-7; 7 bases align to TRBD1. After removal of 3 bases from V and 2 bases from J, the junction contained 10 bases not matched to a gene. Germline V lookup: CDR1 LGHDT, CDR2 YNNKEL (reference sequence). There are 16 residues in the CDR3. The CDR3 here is CASSHRTGTAPYEQYF. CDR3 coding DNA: TGTGCCAGCAGCCACCGGACCGGGACAGCCCCCTACGAGCAGTACTTC.

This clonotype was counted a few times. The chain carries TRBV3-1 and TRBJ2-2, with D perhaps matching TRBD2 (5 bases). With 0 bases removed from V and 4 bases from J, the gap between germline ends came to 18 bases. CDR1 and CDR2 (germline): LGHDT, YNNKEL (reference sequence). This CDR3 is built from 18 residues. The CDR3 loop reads CASSQDHRGKFGTGELFF. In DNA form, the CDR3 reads TGTGCCAGCAGCCAAGATCACAGAGGGAAGTTCGGCACCGGGGAGCTGTTTTTT.

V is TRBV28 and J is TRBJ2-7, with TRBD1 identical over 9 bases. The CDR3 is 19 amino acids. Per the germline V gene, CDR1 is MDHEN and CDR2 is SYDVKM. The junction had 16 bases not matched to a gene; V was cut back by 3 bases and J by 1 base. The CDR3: CASSFPGWDRVRFSYEQYF. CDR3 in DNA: TGTGCCAGCAGTTTCCCCGGTTGGGACAGGGTGAGATTTTCCTACGAGCAGTACTTC.

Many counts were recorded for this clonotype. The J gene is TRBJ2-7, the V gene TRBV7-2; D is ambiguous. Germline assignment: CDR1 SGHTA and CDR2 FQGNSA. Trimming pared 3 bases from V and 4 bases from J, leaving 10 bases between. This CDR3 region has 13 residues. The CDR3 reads CASSLDPNYEQYF. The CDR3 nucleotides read TGTGCCAGCAGCTTGGATCCCAATTACGAGCAGTACTTC.

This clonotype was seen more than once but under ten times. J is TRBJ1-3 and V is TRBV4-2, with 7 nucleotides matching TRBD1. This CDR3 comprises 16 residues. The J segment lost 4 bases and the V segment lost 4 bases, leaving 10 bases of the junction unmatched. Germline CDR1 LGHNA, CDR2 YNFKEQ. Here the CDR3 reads CASSPSPGGLGNTIYF. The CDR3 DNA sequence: TGTGCCAGCAGCCCGAGCCCAGGGGGTCTAGGAAACACCATATATTTT.

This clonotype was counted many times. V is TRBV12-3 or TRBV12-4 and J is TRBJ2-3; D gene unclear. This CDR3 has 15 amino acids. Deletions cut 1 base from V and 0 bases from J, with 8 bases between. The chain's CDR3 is CASSLGRFSTDTQYF. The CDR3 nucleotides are TGTGCCAGCAGTTTAGGGCGGTTTAGCACAGATACGCAGTATTTT.

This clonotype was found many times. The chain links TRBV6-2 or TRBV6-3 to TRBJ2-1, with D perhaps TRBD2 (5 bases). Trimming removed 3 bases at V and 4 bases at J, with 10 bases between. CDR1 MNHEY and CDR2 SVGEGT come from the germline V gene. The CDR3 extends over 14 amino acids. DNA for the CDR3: TGTGCCAGCAGTTATTTGTCGGGGTACAATGAGCAGTTCTTC. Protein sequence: CASSYLSGYNEQFF.

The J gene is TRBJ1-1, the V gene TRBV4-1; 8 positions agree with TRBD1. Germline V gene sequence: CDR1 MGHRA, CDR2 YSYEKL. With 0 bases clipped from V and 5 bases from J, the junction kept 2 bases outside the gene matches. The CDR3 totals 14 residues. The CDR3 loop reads CASSQDRGRTEAFF. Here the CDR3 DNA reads TGCGCCAGCAGCCAAGACAGGGGGCGGACTGAAGCTTTCTTT.

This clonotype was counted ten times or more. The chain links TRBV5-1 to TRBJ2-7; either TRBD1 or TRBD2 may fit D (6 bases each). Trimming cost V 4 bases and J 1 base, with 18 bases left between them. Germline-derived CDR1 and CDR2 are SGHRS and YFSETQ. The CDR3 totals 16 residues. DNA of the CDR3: TGCGCCAGCAGCCCGGAGGGCATGGGGGCTTCCTACGAGCAGTACTTC. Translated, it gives CASSPEGMGASYEQYF.

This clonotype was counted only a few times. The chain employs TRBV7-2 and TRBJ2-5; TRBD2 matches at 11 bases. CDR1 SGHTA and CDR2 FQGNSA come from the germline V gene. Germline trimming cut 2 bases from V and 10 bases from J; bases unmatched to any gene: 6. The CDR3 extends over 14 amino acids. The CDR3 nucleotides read TGTGCCAGCAGCTTACTAGCGGGAGGAGGGGTCCAGTACTTC. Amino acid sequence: CASSLLAGGGVQYF.

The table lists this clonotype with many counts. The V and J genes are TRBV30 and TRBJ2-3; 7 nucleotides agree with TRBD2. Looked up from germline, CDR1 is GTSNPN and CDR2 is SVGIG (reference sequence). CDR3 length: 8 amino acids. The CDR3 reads CASGGQYF. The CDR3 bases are TGTGCTTCGGGGGGGCAGTATTTT.

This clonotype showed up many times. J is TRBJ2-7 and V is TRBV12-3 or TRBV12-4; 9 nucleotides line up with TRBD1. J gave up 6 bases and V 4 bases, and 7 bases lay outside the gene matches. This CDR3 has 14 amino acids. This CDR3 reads CASSSSGQGGEQYF. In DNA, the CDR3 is TGTGCCAGCAGTTCCTCGGGACAGGGTGGCGAGCAGTACTTC.

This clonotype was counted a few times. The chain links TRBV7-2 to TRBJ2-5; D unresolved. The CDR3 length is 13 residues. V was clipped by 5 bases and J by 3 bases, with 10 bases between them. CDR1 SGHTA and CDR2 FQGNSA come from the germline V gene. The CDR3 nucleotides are TGTGCCAGCAGCCTTACATGGAAAGAGACCCAGTACTTC. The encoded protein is CASSLTWKETQYF.

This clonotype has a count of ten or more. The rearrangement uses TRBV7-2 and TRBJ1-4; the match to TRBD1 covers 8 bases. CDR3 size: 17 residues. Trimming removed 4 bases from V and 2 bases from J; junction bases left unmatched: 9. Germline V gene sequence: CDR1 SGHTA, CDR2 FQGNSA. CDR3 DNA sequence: TGTGCCAGCAGCTCCCCCACACGACAGGGGACTAATGAAAAACTGTTTTTT. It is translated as CASSSPTRQGTNEKLFF.

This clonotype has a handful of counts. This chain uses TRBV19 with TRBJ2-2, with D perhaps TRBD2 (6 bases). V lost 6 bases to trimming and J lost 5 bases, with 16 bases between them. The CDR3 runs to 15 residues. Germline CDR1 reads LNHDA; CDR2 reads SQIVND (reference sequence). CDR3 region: CASSGRAGRTGELFF. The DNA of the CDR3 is TGTGCCAGTAGCGGACGGGCGGGAAGGACCGGGGAGCTGTTTTTT.

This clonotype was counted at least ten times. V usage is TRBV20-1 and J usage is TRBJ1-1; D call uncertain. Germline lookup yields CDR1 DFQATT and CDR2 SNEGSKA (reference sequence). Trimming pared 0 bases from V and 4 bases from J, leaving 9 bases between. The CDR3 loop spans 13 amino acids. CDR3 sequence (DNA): TGCAGTGCTAGAGACGGGTTCGGCACTGAAGCTTTCTTT. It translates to CSARDGFGTEAFF.

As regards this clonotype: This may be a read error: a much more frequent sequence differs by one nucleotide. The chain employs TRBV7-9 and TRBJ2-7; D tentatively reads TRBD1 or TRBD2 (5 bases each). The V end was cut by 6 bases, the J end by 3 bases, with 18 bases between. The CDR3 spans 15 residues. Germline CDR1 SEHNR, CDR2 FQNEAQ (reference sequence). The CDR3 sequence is CASSSGRETLYEQYF. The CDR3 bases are TGTGCCAGCAGTTCTGGCAGGGAGACCCTCTACGAGCAGTACTTC. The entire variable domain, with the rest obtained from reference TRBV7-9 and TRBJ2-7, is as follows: DTGVSQNPRHKITKRGQNVTFRCDPISEHNRLYWYRQTLGQGPEFLTYFQNEAQLEKSRLLSDRFSAERPKGSFSTLEIQRTEQGDSAMYLCASSSGRETLYEQYFGPGTRLTVT.

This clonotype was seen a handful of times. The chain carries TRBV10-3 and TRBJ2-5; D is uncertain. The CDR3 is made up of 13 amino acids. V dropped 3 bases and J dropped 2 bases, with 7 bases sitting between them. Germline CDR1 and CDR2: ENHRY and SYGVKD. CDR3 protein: CAISDLVQETQYF. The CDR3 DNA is TGTGCCATCAGTGATTTAGTTCAAGAGACCCAGTACTTC.